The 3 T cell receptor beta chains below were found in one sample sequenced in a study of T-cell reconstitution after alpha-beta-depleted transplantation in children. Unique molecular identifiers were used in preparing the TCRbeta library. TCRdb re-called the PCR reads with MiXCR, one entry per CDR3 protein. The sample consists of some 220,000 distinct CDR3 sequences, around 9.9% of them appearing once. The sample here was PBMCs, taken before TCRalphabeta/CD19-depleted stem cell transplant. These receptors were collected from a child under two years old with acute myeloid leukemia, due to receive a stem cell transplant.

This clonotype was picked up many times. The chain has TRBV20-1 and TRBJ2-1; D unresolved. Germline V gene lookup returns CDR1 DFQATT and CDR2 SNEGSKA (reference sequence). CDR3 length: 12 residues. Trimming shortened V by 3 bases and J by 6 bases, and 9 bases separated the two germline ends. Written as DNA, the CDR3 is TGCAGTGCTAGTTGGCTGGGCAATGAGCAGTTCTTC. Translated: CSASWLGNEQFF.

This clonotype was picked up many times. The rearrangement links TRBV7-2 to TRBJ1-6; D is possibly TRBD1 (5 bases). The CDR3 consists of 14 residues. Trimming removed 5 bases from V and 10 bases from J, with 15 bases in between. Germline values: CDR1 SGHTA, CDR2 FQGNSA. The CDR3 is CASSQTGTGSPLHF. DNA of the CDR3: TGTGCCAGCAGCCAGACCGGGACGGGCTCACCCCTCCACTTT. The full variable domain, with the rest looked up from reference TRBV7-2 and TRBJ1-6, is GAGVSQSPSNKVTEKGKDVELRCDPISGHTALYWYRQSLGQGLEFLIYFQGNSAPDKSGLPSDRFSAERTGGSVSTLTIQRTQQEDSAVYLCASSQTGTGSPLHFGNGTRLTVT.

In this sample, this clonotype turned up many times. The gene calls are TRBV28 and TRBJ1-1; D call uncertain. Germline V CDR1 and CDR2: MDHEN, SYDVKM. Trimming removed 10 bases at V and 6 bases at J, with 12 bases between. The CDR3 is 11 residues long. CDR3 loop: CANSDAAEAFF. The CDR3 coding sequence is TGTGCCAACAGCGATGCTGCTGAAGCTTTCTTT. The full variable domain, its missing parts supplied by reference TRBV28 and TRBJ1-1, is DVKVTQSSRYLVKRTGEKVFLECVQDMDHENMFWYRQDPGLGLRLIYFSYDVKMKEKGDIPEGYSVSREKKERFSLILESASTNQTSMYLCANSDAAEAFFGQGTRLTVV.